The clone carrying this TCR beta chain was picked up a small number of times. The antigen remains undetermined. The record originates from a study of blood T cells in healthy people across ages. Study outcomes and limitations: Strong correlation linked observed beta diversity and percent naive T cells. Unsorted PBMC material precluded a definitive naive versus antigen-experienced comparison. Diversity of TCR beta per million T cells declined in a roughly linear way with age.

Sample-barcoded 5' priming and a J-beta primer mix drove a second PCR of about 7 to 12 cycles. TCRdb reanalysed the 5' RACE reads using MiXCR and keeps one entry per CDR3 protein. The sample holds around 1,700,000 distinct CDR3 sequences, 28% seen once. This CDR3 spans 13 amino acids. Trimming pared 4 bases from V and 6 bases from J, leaving 12 bases between. Germline V gives CDR1 SGHVS, CDR2 FQNEAQ. Material for sequencing was blood. This clonotype was obtained from a young woman in good health. The chain carries TRBV7-8 and TRBJ1-2; TRBD1 might be the D (6 bases). The CDR3 sequence is CASSWNRVNGYTF. CDR3 in DNA: TGTGCCAGCAGCTGGAACAGGGTTAATGGCTACACCTTC.